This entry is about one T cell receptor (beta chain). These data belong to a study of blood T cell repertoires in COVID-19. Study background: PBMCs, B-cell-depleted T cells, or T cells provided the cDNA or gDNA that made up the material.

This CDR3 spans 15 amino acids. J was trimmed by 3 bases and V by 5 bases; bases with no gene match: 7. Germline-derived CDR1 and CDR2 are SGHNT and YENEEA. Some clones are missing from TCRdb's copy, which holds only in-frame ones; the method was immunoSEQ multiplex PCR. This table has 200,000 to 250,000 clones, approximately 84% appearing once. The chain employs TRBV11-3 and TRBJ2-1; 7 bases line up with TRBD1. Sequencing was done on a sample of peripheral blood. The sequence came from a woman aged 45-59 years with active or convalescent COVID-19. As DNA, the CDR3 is TGTGCCAGCAGCAGACGGACAGGAGACTACAATGAGCAGTTCTTC. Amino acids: CASSRRTGDYNEQFF.